These 32 T cell receptor beta chains came from one sample sequenced in a study of cytomegalovirus exposure and HLA in healthy donors. This PCR relied on a set of 60 Vbeta primers and 13 Jbeta primers. Measured with immunoSEQ multiplex PCR; TCRdb has only the in-frame clones, and not every one. The table records about 98,000 clones, around 63% of them present only once. Specimen: PBMCs. These receptors all stem from a human donor in good health.

The chain recombines TRBV10-3 with TRBJ2-5, with 10 bases aligning to TRBD2. The V segment lost 0 bases and the J segment 5 bases; nucleotides outside the gene matches: 6. CDR1 is ENHRY and CDR2 is SYGVKD in the germline V gene. This CDR3 comprises 16 residues. The CDR3 spells CAISESILAGRETQYF. CDR3 in DNA: TGTGCCATCAGTGAGTCAATACTAGCGGGACGGGAGACCCAGTACTTC.

This clone was picked up one time. The CDR3 loop is CASILAGVGNEQFF. Written as DNA, the CDR3 is TGTGCCAGCATCCTAGCGGGAGTAGGCAATGAGCAGTTCTTC. This chain links TRBV5-6 with TRBJ2-1; 10 bases are shared with TRBD2. After removal of 6 bases from V and 6 bases from J, the junction contained 6 bases not matched to a gene. This CDR3 has 14 amino acids. Germline V lookup: CDR1 SGHDT, CDR2 YYEEEE.

DNA of the CDR3: TGTGCCAGCTCACCATTTCCCGCTACCTACGAGCAGTACTTC. Protein: CASSPFPATYEQYF. The chain is built from TRBV18 and TRBJ2-7, with unresolved D. V lost 2 bases to trimming and J lost 2 bases, with 10 bases between them. Germline V gene sequence: CDR1 KGHSH, CDR2 LQKENI. The CDR3 extends over 14 amino acids.

In this sample, this clone turned up a few times. V is TRBV25-1 and J is TRBJ2-7; 7 bases align to TRBD1. Germline V gene lookup returns CDR1 MGHDK and CDR2 SYGVNS. The CDR3 is 13 amino acids. V lost 7 bases, J lost 10 bases, and 13 bases stayed unmatched. The CDR3 reads CASTPGGALGQYF. The CDR3 nucleotides read TGTGCCAGCACCCCAGGGGGAGCCTTGGGACAGTACTTC.

V and J are TRBV7-2 and TRBJ1-6; 10 bases match TRBD1. The CDR3 runs 16 residues. V shed 5 bases, J shed 7 bases, and the junction held 8 bases outside the gene matches. CDR1 is SGHTA and CDR2 is FQGNSA in the germline V gene. This CDR3 reads CASSQPTGGPNSPLHF. The CDR3 nucleotides are TGTGCCAGCAGCCAGCCGACAGGGGGCCCAAATTCACCCCTCCACTTT.

The rearrangement links TRBV5-4 to TRBJ2-1, with D perhaps TRBD1 (6 bases). The V and J ends lost 4 bases and 5 bases respectively, with 13 bases between them. The CDR3 consists of 14 residues. Germline CDR1 reads SGHNT; CDR2 reads YYREEE (reference sequence). CDR3 DNA: TGTGCCAGCAGCATCCCGGGACAAGACAATGAGCAGTTCTTC. This codes for CASSIPGQDNEQFF.

The table lists this clone with a few counts. The genes are TRBV19 and TRBJ2-1, with 10 bases that match TRBD1. Germline lookup yields CDR1 LNHDA and CDR2 SQIVND (reference sequence). Germline trimming cut 4 bases from V and 4 bases from J; bases unmatched to any gene: 7. The CDR3 loop spans 16 amino acids. The CDR3 DNA reads as TGTGCCAGTAGTAAGGTTTGGGACAGGGGATACAATGAGCAGTTCTTC. This sequence encodes CASSKVWDRGYNEQFF.

The chain recombines TRBV2 with TRBJ1-2; 8 positions match TRBD1. Germline V lookup: CDR1 SNHLY, CDR2 FYNNEI. With 5 bases clipped from V and 8 bases from J, the junction kept 4 bases outside the gene matches. The CDR3 has 12 residues. CDR3 sequence reads: CASSRQGWGYTF. The DNA of the CDR3 is TGTGCCAGCAGTAGACAGGGGTGGGGCTACACCTTC.

The V call is TRBV19, the J call TRBJ2-1; no clear D. Trimming took 3 bases from V and 6 from J, leaving 15 bases between them. The germline gives CDR1 LNHDA, CDR2 SQIVND (reference sequence). The length of the CDR3 is 15 residues. This CDR3 reads CASSIAVPPPNEQFF. Here the CDR3 DNA reads TGTGCCAGTAGTATCGCGGTCCCTCCCCCCAATGAGCAGTTCTTC.

The genes are TRBV7-3 and TRBJ2-5; the match to TRBD2 covers 14 bases. V dropped 3 bases and J dropped 5; count of bases not matched to a gene: 2. This CDR3 comprises 15 residues. The germline gives CDR1 SGHTA, CDR2 FQGTGA. The CDR3 loop reads CASSLTSGRAETQYF. DNA of the CDR3: TGTGCCAGCAGCTTGACTAGCGGGAGGGCCGAGACCCAGTACTTC.

This chain joins TRBV5-8 and TRBJ2-3, with 11 bases lining up with TRBD2. CDR3 length: 17 residues. From germline, CDR1 is SGHTS and CDR2 YDEGEE. The junction had 6 bases not matched to a gene; V was cut back by 1 base and J by 2 bases. CDR3 residues: CASSLPRLAGYTDTQYF. CDR3 sequence (DNA): TGTGCCAGCAGCTTGCCCAGACTAGCGGGATACACAGATACGCAGTATTTT. Variable domain in full (rest from reference TRBV5-8 and TRBJ2-3): EAGVTQSPTHLIKTRGQQATLRCSPISGHTSVYWYQQALGLGLQFLLWYDEGEERNRGNFPPRFSGRQFPNYSSELNVNALELEDSALYLCASSLPRLAGYTDTQYFGPGTRLTVL.

The chain uses TRBV19 and TRBJ1-5, with 7 bases lining up with TRBD1. Germline-derived CDR1 and CDR2 are LNHDA and SQIVND (reference sequence). CDR3 length: 15 amino acids. The V and J ends lost 4 bases and 3 bases, in that order; junction bases with no gene match: 6. The CDR3 DNA is TGTGCCAGTAGTACTAACAGGGGTCCCAATCAGCCCCAGCATTTT. It specifies CASSTNRGPNQPQHF.

This clone was detected only a few times. The chain has TRBV29-1 and TRBJ1-1; TRBD1 agrees at 7 bases. The CDR3 runs 12 residues. The germline gives CDR1 SQVTM, CDR2 ANQGSEA. J gave up 1 base and V 7 bases, and 3 bases lay outside the gene matches. CDR3 loop: CSARTGNTEAFF. The DNA of the CDR3 is TGCAGCGCCCGGACAGGGAACACTGAAGCTTTCTTT.

The chain employs TRBV6-1 and TRBJ2-1, with D possibly being TRBD1 (5 bases). The CDR3 totals 14 residues. Per germline, CDR1 MNHNS and CDR2 SASEGT. V dropped 5 bases and J dropped 3 bases, with 11 bases sitting between them. The CDR3 region has the DNA TGTGCCAGCAGTCCTCTTGACAGCTACAATGAGCAGTTCTTC. Translation gives CASSPLDSYNEQFF.

V and J are TRBV15 and TRBJ1-1; a weak D match, TRBD1 (6 bases). Germline V lookup: CDR1 LNHNV, CDR2 YYDKDF (reference sequence). This CDR3 contains 14 residues. Between the trimmed V and J ends, which lost 3 bases and 2 bases, there was a span of 10 bases. The CDR3 loop reads CATSRGATNTEAFF. The CDR3 DNA sequence: TGTGCCACCAGCAGGGGGGCGACCAACACTGAAGCTTTCTTT.

V is TRBV4-1 and J is TRBJ1-1; D perhaps matches TRBD1 (6 bases). The CDR3 is made up of 15 amino acids. CDR1 and CDR2 (germline): MGHRA, YSYEKL. The V end was cut by 0 bases, the J end by 8 bases, with 16 bases between. CDR3 protein: CASSQDWGLVGEAFF. The CDR3 DNA sequence: TGCGCCAGCAGCCAAGATTGGGGGCTTGTCGGCGAAGCTTTCTTT.

This clone showed up just a few times. The gene calls are TRBV12-2 and TRBJ2-7; the DNA was not compared with TRBD2, the D call given in the table. TRBV12-2 is classified as a pseudogene. CDR3 size: 16 residues. The CDR3 sequence: CASRLARDASSYEQYF. CDR3 in DNA: TGTGCAAGTCGCTTAGCGCGGGACGCGAGCTCCTACGAGCAGTACTTC.

The chain is built from TRBV19 and TRBJ2-5, with D possibly TRBD2 on 5 matching bases. The germline V and J ends were trimmed by 5 bases and 5 bases, with 12 bases remaining between them. Germline V gives CDR1 LNHDA, CDR2 SQIVND (reference sequence). This CDR3 has 13 residues. The CDR3 spells CASSYGGRETQYF. CDR3 bases: TGTGCCAGTAGTTACGGAGGTCGGGAGACCCAGTACTTC.

This clone was recorded a few times. Likely a read error: the CDR3 ends without its conserved phenylalanine or tryptophan. The DNA is left out, because the CDR3 cannot be placed on it with certainty; the CDR3 is given as TCRdb lists it. This rearrangement joins TRBV7-8 to TRBJ1-1; the table names TRBD1, a call not compared with the DNA. The CDR3 has 10 amino acids, counting both end residues. Germline V gives CDR1 SGHVS, CDR2 FQNEAQ. The CDR3 region is CASSLVGRSP.

The chain combines TRBV28 with TRBJ2-4, with TRBD1 identical over 8 bases. CDR1 MDHEN and CDR2 SYDVKM come from the germline V gene. This CDR3 spans 14 amino acids. The ends lost 4 bases at V and 6 bases at J; junction bases unmatched: 5. The CDR3: CASSSPGQANIQYF. The CDR3 region has the DNA TGTGCCAGCAGTTCGCCGGGACAGGCAAACATTCAGTACTTC.

DNA for the CDR3: TGTGCCAGTAGACTTGTGGGACAGGGGAGTGATGGCTACACCTTC. Translating gives CASRLVGQGSDGYTF. V is TRBV19 and J is TRBJ1-2, with 10 bases lining up with TRBD1. The CDR3 is made up of 15 amino acids. The V gene end was trimmed by 6 bases and the J gene end by 6 bases; junction bases not matched to a gene: 10. Germline CDR1 is LNHDA and CDR2 is SQIVND (reference sequence).

The rearrangement joins TRBV7-2 to TRBJ2-5; 7 bases align to TRBD2. Germline V gives CDR1 SGHTA, CDR2 FQGNSA. The V and J ends lost 1 base and 3 bases, in that order; junction bases with no gene match: 2. This CDR3 spans 14 amino acids. The CDR3 reads CASSLGAGEETQYF. In DNA form, the CDR3 reads TGTGCCAGCAGCTTAGGGGCGGGAGAAGAGACCCAGTACTTC.

This clone was seen a handful of times. This chain uses TRBV7-3 with TRBJ2-3; 7 bases agree with TRBD1. This CDR3 spans 16 amino acids. Germline CDR1 SGHTA, CDR2 FQGTGA. After removal of 5 bases from V and 2 bases from J, the junction contained 10 bases not matched to a gene. CDR3 sequence reads: CASSRTRTGDTDTQYF. The CDR3 bases are TGTGCCAGCAGCCGAACCCGGACAGGTGACACAGATACGCAGTATTTT. The full variable domain, rest sourced from reference TRBV7-3 and TRBJ2-3, is GAGVSQTPSNKVTEKGKYVELRCDPISGHTALYWYRQSLGQGPEFLIYFQGTGAADDSGLPNDRFFAVRPEGSVSTLKIQRTERGDSAVYLCASSRTRTGDTDTQYFGPGTRLTVL.

V is TRBV9 and J is TRBJ1-3; possibly TRBD1 for D (6 bases). This CDR3 contains 16 residues. Looked up from germline, CDR1 is SGDLS and CDR2 is YYNGEE. Trimming removed 0 bases at V and 7 bases at J, with 17 bases between. Written as DNA, the CDR3 is TGTGCCAGCAGCGTAGACGTAGGGGGATTAGGGAACACCATATATTTT. Encoded protein: CASSVDVGGLGNTIYF. The entire variable domain, with the rest obtained from reference TRBV9 and TRBJ1-3, is as follows: DSGVTQTPKHLITATGQRVTLRCSPRSGDLSVYWYQQSLDQGLQFLIQYYNGEERAKGNILERFSAQQFPDLHSELNLSSLELGDSALYFCASSVDVGGLGNTIYFGEGSWLTVV.

This CDR3 is CASSLARNTEAFF. CDR3 DNA: TGTGCCAGCAGCTTAGCCCGGAACACTGAAGCTTTCTTT. The genes are TRBV7-6 and TRBJ1-1, with D hard to call. This CDR3 spans 13 amino acids. The germline V gene encodes CDR1 SGHVS and CDR2 FNYEAQ. V lost 0 bases to trimming and J lost 1 base, with 3 bases between them.

This chain links TRBV19 with TRBJ2-1; tentatively, D is TRBD2 (5 bases). The germline V gene has CDR1 LNHDA and CDR2 SQIVND (reference sequence). V gave up 2 bases and J gave up 4 bases, with 6 bases separating them. The CDR3 loop spans 13 amino acids. The CDR3 region has the DNA TGTGCCAGTAGTATACGGGATTACAATGAGCAGTTCTTC. Its protein is CASSIRDYNEQFF.

This chain connects TRBV19 to TRBJ2-1; TRBD2 matches 11 bases. The CDR3 loop spans 16 amino acids. Trimming cost V 5 bases and J 2 bases; bases outside gene matches: 5. The V gene's germline CDR1 is LNHDA and CDR2 SQIVND (reference sequence). In nucleotides, the CDR3 is TGTGCCAGTAGTTACGGGGGACTAGCGGCCTACAATGAGCAGTTCTTC. The encoded protein is CASSYGGLAAYNEQFF.

The chain has TRBV29-1 and TRBJ2-2, with 11 bases matching TRBD2. The CDR3 length is 15 residues. Per the germline V gene, CDR1 is SQVTM and CDR2 is ANQGSEA. V was clipped by 1 base and J by 6 bases; unmatched bases: 4. CDR3 coding DNA: TGCAGCGTTGAAGTTTCTAGCGGGAGGCCCGGGGAGCTGTTTTTT. Its translation is CSVEVSSGRPGELFF.

V and J are TRBV10-3 and TRBJ2-1; 7 nucleotides align to TRBD2. The CDR3 spans 16 residues. Germline CDR1 is ENHRY and CDR2 is SYGVKD. V gave up 5 bases and J gave up 7 bases; unmatched junction bases: 14. CDR3 DNA: TGTGCCATCAGTCAACCGGGACTAACGGAGACGAATGAGCAGTTCTTC. Translation: CAISQPGLTETNEQFF.

The rearrangement joins TRBV14 to TRBJ2-6, with 8 bases that match TRBD1. This CDR3 spans 19 amino acids. Losses at the gene ends were 4 bases for V and 2 bases for J; bases not matched to a gene: 13. In germline, CDR1 is SGHDN, CDR2 FVKESK. The CDR3 DNA sequence: TGTGCCAGCAGCCGAACCAGGGGGCCAGGTCTCCCTGGGGCCAACGTCCTGACTTTC. It yields the protein CASSRTRGPGLPGANVLTF. The full variable domain, completed using reference TRBV14 and TRBJ2-6, is EAGVTQFPSHSVIEKGQTVTLRCDPISGHDNLYWYRRVMGKEIKFLLHFVKESKQDESGMPNNRFLAERTGGTYSTLKVQPAELEDSGVYFCASSRTRGPGLPGANVLTFGAGSRLTVL.

The V and J genes are TRBV6-1 and TRBJ2-5, with 10 positions matching TRBD2. This CDR3 has 13 residues. Germline V lookup: CDR1 MNHNS, CDR2 SASEGT. V shed 7 bases, J shed 3 bases, and the junction held 2 bases outside the gene matches. CDR3 sequence: CASTLAGEETQYF. DNA for the CDR3: TGTGCCAGCACCCTAGCGGGAGAAGAGACCCAGTACTTC.

This clone has only a few counts. This sample also contains other DNA sequences that code for the same CDR3. The V gene is TRBV6-5, the J gene TRBJ1-2, with D possibly TRBD1 on 5 matching bases. The length of the CDR3 is 13 residues. The V end lost 6 bases, the J end lost 1 base, and 9 bases lay between the germline ends. Germline V gives CDR1 MNHEY, CDR2 SVGAGI. The CDR3 loop is CASRRDSNYGYTF. The CDR3 DNA reads TGTGCCAGCAGACGAGACAGTAACTATGGCTACACCTTC.